These T cell receptor beta chains were read from a single sample in a study of blood T cell repertoires in COVID-19. TCRdb's table, derived via immunoSEQ multiplex PCR, lists solely in-frame clones and lacks some. The sample has fewer than 200,000 clones; about 88% are singletons. What was sequenced was peripheral blood. The receptors originated from an elderly woman with COVID-19, enrolled during active disease. The CDR3 runs from the conserved cysteine through the conserved F or W. The D gene is left open where the match is weak. Clone size appears in some rows only: once, few, many, or a class for an expanded clone.

CDR3nt: TGTGCCATCAGCGTAAACCCAGGGGAGACCCAGTACTTC
CDR3aa: CAISVNPGETQYF
v_gene: TRBV10-3
d_gene: -
abundance: -
j_gene: TRBJ2-5
len: 13

CDR3nt: TGCGCCAGCAGCTTGGAGAGCGAACCTAGCACAGATACGCAGTATTTT
CDR3aa: CASSLESEPSTDTQYF
v_gene: TRBV5-1
d_gene: -
abundance: once
j_gene: TRBJ2-3
len: 16

CDR3nt: TGTGCCAGCAGCCCGCTGACAGGTACCCAGGGTTTCTTT
CDR3aa: CASSPLTGTQGFF
v_gene: TRBV7-8
d_gene: -
abundance: -
j_gene: TRBJ1-1
len: 13

CDR3nt: TGTGCCAGCAGGTCAGGGGTTTACACTGAAGCTTTCTTT
CDR3aa: CASRSGVYTEAFF
v_gene: TRBV28
d_gene: -
abundance: -
j_gene: TRBJ1-1
len: 13

CDR3nt: TGTGCCAGCAGCCAATCACTAGCGGGAACCTACGAGCAGTACTTC
CDR3aa: CASSQSLAGTYEQYF
v_gene: TRBV3-1/TRBV3-2
d_gene: TRBD2
abundance: -
j_gene: TRBJ2-7
len: 15

CDR3nt: TGTGCCAGCAGCTTAGCCGGGACAGGGTCAAATGGCTACACCTTC
CDR3aa: CASSLAGTGSNGYTF
v_gene: TRBV7-9
d_gene: TRBD1
abundance: once
j_gene: TRBJ1-2
len: 15

CDR3nt: TGTGCCAGCAGCTTGGGGGACAGGATTAAAGAGACCCAGTACTTC
CDR3aa: CASSLGDRIKETQYF
v_gene: TRBV5-5
d_gene: TRBD1
abundance: -
j_gene: TRBJ2-5
len: 15

CDR3nt: TGCGCCAGCAGCTTGGGAGACAGGGAAGGGACAGATACGCAGTATTTT
CDR3aa: CASSLGDREGTDTQYF
v_gene: TRBV5-1
d_gene: TRBD1
abundance: -
j_gene: TRBJ2-3
len: 16

CDR3nt: TGTGCCAGCAGCGTGCCGAGCTCTGGGGCCAACGTCCTGACTTTC
CDR3aa: CASSVPSSGANVLTF
v_gene: TRBV7-2
d_gene: -
abundance: -
j_gene: TRBJ2-6
len: 15

CDR3nt: TGTGCCAGCAGCCTAATGTCCCCGAATGAGCAGTTCTTC
CDR3aa: CASSLMSPNEQFF
v_gene: TRBV11-2
d_gene: -
abundance: -
j_gene: TRBJ2-1
len: 13

CDR3nt: TGTGCCAGCAGTTCCTCAGGGGGCGGGCAACAGCCCCAGCATTTT
CDR3aa: CASSSSGGGQQPQHF
v_gene: TRBV6-2/TRBV6-3
d_gene: TRBD1
abundance: few
j_gene: TRBJ1-5
len: 15

CDR3nt: TGTGCCACCTCCGGGTATCCCCTCCACTTT
CDR3aa: CATSGYPLHF
v_gene: TRBV28
d_gene: -
abundance: few
j_gene: TRBJ1-6
len: 10

CDR3nt: TGTGCCAGCAGTCCCTCAGATACGCAGTATTTT
CDR3aa: CASSPSDTQYF
v_gene: TRBV12-3/TRBV12-4
d_gene: -
abundance: -
j_gene: TRBJ2-3
len: 11

CDR3nt: TGTGCCAGCAGCCTAGCGGGCGGGGAGACCCAGTACTTC
CDR3aa: CASSLAGGETQYF
v_gene: TRBV7-9
d_gene: TRBD2
abundance: once
j_gene: TRBJ2-5
len: 13

CDR3nt: TGTGCCAGCTCACCGGCCCCCAATAGACTAGCGGGAGCAGATACGCAGTATTTT
CDR3aa: CASSPAPNRLAGADTQYF
v_gene: TRBV18
d_gene: TRBD2
abundance: -
j_gene: TRBJ2-3
len: 18

CDR3nt: TGCGCCAGCAGCTACGGGACACCCGATTCCTATGGCTACACCTTC
CDR3aa: CASSYGTPDSYGYTF
v_gene: TRBV5-1
d_gene: -
abundance: -
j_gene: TRBJ1-2
len: 15

CDR3nt: TGCGCCAGCAGCCAACCCGGGACAGGGTTTGAGCAGTTCTTC
CDR3aa: CASSQPGTGFEQFF
v_gene: TRBV4-1
d_gene: TRBD1
abundance: few
j_gene: TRBJ2-1
len: 14

CDR3nt: TGTGCCAGCAGCAGCGAGCTGCCGGGACAGGGGGACGAGCAGTACTTC
CDR3aa: CASSSELPGQGDEQYF
v_gene: TRBV28
d_gene: TRBD1
abundance: -
j_gene: TRBJ2-7
len: 16

CDR3nt: TGTGCCAGTACCACGGACAGGGGTCTATCACCCCTCCACTTT
CDR3aa: CASTTDRGLSPLHF
v_gene: TRBV19
d_gene: TRBD1
abundance: -
j_gene: TRBJ1-6
len: 14

CDR3nt: TGTGCCAGCAGTCAAAAAGGGACAGGGAACACTGAAGCTTTCTTT
CDR3aa: CASSQKGTGNTEAFF
v_gene: TRBV3-1/TRBV3-2
d_gene: TRBD1
abundance: -
j_gene: TRBJ1-1
len: 15

CDR3nt: TGTGCCAGCAGATTAGACAGCACAACTAATGAAAAACTGTTTTTT
CDR3aa: CASRLDSTTNEKLFF
v_gene: TRBV28
d_gene: -
abundance: -
j_gene: TRBJ1-4
len: 15

CDR3nt: TGTGCCAGCAGCTCAGGACAGGGTAGGGACGAGCAGTACTTC
CDR3aa: CASSSGQGRDEQYF
v_gene: TRBV5-4
d_gene: TRBD1
abundance: -
j_gene: TRBJ2-7
len: 14

CDR3nt: TGTGCCAGCAGCGTTCGACAGGGGAGCAGTTCACCCCTCCACTTT
CDR3aa: CASSVRQGSSSPLHF
v_gene: TRBV7-9
d_gene: TRBD1
abundance: -
j_gene: TRBJ1-6
len: 15

CDR3nt: TGTGCCAGCAGTGAATACGGTTCCGGGAAGAACACTGAAGCTTTCTTT
CDR3aa: CASSEYGSGKNTEAFF
v_gene: TRBV25-1
d_gene: -
abundance: -
j_gene: TRBJ1-1
len: 16

CDR3nt: TGTGCCACCAGTGACAGTGCAAGTAATGAAAAACTGTTTTTT
CDR3aa: CATSDSASNEKLFF
v_gene: TRBV24-1
d_gene: -
abundance: -
j_gene: TRBJ1-4
len: 14

CDR3nt: TGTGCCAGCAGTTCTTACACCGGCTACACCTTC
CDR3aa: CASSSYTGYTF
v_gene: TRBV12-3/TRBV12-4
d_gene: -
abundance: -
j_gene: TRBJ1-2
len: 11

CDR3nt: TGCGCCAGCAGTCTAGCGGGAGTGGCGTCTGATCAGATCTGGGAGACCCAGTACTTC
CDR3aa: CASSLAGVASDQIWETQYF
v_gene: TRBV10-1
d_gene: TRBD2
abundance: -
j_gene: TRBJ2-5
len: 19

CDR3nt: TGTGCCAGCAGCGTCACAGGGGGCTCTGGAAACACCATATATTTT
CDR3aa: CASSVTGGSGNTIYF
v_gene: TRBV9
d_gene: TRBD1
abundance: -
j_gene: TRBJ1-3
len: 15

CDR3nt: TGCGCCAGCAGCGGGGACATGAACACTGAAGCTTTCTTT
CDR3aa: CASSGDMNTEAFF
v_gene: TRBV4-3
d_gene: -
abundance: few
j_gene: TRBJ1-1
len: 13

CDR3nt: TGTGCCAGCAGTTTTCAGGGGGGCTATGGCTACACCTTC
CDR3aa: CASSFQGGYGYTF
v_gene: TRBV28
d_gene: TRBD1
abundance: -
j_gene: TRBJ1-2
len: 13

CDR3nt: TGTGCCAGCAGGCGACTAGCGGGAGGGCCAAGTACCGGGGAGCTGTTTTTT
CDR3aa: CASRRLAGGPSTGELFF
v_gene: TRBV28
d_gene: TRBD2
abundance: -
j_gene: TRBJ2-2
len: 17

CDR3nt: TGTGCCAGCAGCTCCACTACTAGCCTCGATGAGCAGTTCTTC
CDR3aa: CASSSTTSLDEQFF
v_gene: TRBV7-3
d_gene: -
abundance: -
j_gene: TRBJ2-1
len: 14

CDR3nt: TGTGCCAGCAGTTTAGGACAGGTGTATGAGCAGTACTTC
CDR3aa: CASSLGQVYEQYF
v_gene: TRBV28
d_gene: TRBD1
abundance: -
j_gene: TRBJ2-7
len: 13

CDR3nt: TGTGCCAGCTCAGCGGGGAACACAGATACGCAGTATTTT
CDR3aa: CASSAGNTDTQYF
v_gene: TRBV7-2
d_gene: TRBD2
abundance: -
j_gene: TRBJ2-3
len: 13

CDR3nt: TGTGCCAGCAGCCCAGGACTAGCGGGAGGCACCGGGGAGCTGTTTTTT
CDR3aa: CASSPGLAGGTGELFF
v_gene: TRBV9
d_gene: TRBD2
abundance: -
j_gene: TRBJ2-2
len: 16

CDR3nt: TGTGCCAGCAGTTTAGGACTAGCGGGATCTCAAGAGACCCAGTACTTC
CDR3aa: CASSLGLAGSQETQYF
v_gene: TRBV28
d_gene: TRBD2
abundance: -
j_gene: TRBJ2-5
len: 16

CDR3nt: TGTGCCACCAGCAGGGATGGACAGGGGTTAAGCAATGAGCAGTTCTTC
CDR3aa: CATSRDGQGLSNEQFF
v_gene: TRBV15
d_gene: TRBD1
abundance: -
j_gene: TRBJ2-1
len: 16

CDR3nt: TGCGCCAGCAGCTTGGGCAGGGGCACTGAAGCTTTCTTT
CDR3aa: CASSLGRGTEAFF
v_gene: TRBV5-1
d_gene: -
abundance: -
j_gene: TRBJ1-1
len: 13

CDR3nt: TGTGCCAGCAGCGCCAGGGGATCCGCTAATTCACCCCTCCACTTT
CDR3aa: CASSARGSANSPLHF
v_gene: TRBV9
d_gene: -
abundance: -
j_gene: TRBJ1-6
len: 15

CDR3nt: TGCGCCAGCAGCTTGGATGGCTTTAGCAGCACTGAAGCTTTCTTT
CDR3aa: CASSLDGFSSTEAFF
v_gene: TRBV5-1
d_gene: -
abundance: -
j_gene: TRBJ1-1
len: 15

CDR3nt: TGTGCCGGTCAAGAAGGGGGTTATTCACCCCTCCACTTT
CDR3aa: CAGQEGGYSPLHF
v_gene: TRBV6-5
d_gene: -
abundance: -
j_gene: TRBJ1-6
len: 13

CDR3nt: TGTGCCAGCAGCTTGGCCCCGGTTGATGAAAAACTGTTTTTT
CDR3aa: CASSLAPVDEKLFF
v_gene: TRBV5-4
d_gene: -
abundance: -
j_gene: TRBJ1-4
len: 14

CDR3nt: TGTGCCATCAGTGAGGGACAGGGCACCAACTATGGCTACACCTTC
CDR3aa: CAISEGQGTNYGYTF
v_gene: TRBV10-3
d_gene: TRBD1
abundance: -
j_gene: TRBJ1-2
len: 15

CDR3nt: TGTGCCAGCAGTTTAGCCAAAGATACGCAGTATTTT
CDR3aa: CASSLAKDTQYF
v_gene: TRBV12-3/TRBV12-4
d_gene: -
abundance: -
j_gene: TRBJ2-3
len: 12

CDR3nt: TGTGCCAGCTCTGACTCGCAAGGGGCGCATCATACTTGGCGGAACACTGAAGCTTTCTTT
CDR3aa: CASSDSQGAHHTWRNTEAFF
v_gene: TRBV18
d_gene: -
abundance: -
j_gene: TRBJ1-1
len: 20